This T cell receptor (beta chain) was found in a study of T cells in tuberculosis. Whole-study findings and limits: Smaller alpha distances in active tuberculosis partly reflected shorter CDR3-alpha lengths.

A word on this clone: Its antigen is not identified.

CDR3 length equals 15 residues. The ends were cut back, 7 bases at V and 1 base at J, with 14 bases in the middle. The V gene's germline CDR1 is MDHEN and CDR2 SYDVKM. Sequencing was performed with immunoSEQ multiplex PCR; in TCRdb, only in-frame clones are kept and a portion is missing. The data contain 28,000 or so clones, roughly 89% of them singletons. Sequenced sample: PBMCs. The chain has TRBV28 and TRBJ2-1; the D gene is possibly TRBD1 (7 bases). This receptor was identified in a donor aged 10-29 years with latent tuberculosis or without tuberculosis infection. CDR3 sequence reads: CASIEQGTSYNEQFF. CDR3 nucleotides: TGTGCCAGCATCGAACAGGGGACTTCCTACAATGAGCAGTTCTTC.